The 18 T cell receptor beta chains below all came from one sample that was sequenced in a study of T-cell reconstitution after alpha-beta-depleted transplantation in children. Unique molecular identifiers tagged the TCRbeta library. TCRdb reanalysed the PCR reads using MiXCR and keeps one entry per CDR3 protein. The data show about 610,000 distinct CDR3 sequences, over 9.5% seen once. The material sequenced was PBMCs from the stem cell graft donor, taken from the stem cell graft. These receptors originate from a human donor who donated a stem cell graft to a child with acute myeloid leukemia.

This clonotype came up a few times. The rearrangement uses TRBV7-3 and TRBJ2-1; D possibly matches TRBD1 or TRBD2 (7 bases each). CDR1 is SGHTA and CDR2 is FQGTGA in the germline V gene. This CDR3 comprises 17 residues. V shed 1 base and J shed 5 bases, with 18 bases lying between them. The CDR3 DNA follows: TGTGCCAGCAGCTTAAGAGGGGGCGGGAGTGGGGACAATGAGCAGTTCTTC. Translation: CASSLRGGGSGDNEQFF.

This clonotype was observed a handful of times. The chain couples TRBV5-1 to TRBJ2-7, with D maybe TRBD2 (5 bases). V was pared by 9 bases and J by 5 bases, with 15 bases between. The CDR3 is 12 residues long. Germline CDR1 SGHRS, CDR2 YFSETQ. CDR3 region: CATLLLADEQYF. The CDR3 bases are TGCGCCACCCTCCTTCTAGCCGACGAGCAGTACTTC.

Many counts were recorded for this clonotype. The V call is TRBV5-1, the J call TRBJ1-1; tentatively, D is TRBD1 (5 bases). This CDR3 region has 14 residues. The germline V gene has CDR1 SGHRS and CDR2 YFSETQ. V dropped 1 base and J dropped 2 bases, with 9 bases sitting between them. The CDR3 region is CASSLSRTNTEAFF. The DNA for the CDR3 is TGCGCCAGCAGCTTGTCGAGGACAAACACTGAAGCTTTCTTT.

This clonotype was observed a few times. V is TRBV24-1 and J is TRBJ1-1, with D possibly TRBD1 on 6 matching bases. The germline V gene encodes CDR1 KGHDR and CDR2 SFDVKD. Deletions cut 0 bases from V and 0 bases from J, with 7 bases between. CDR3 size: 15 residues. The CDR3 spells CATSDLNRVNTEAFF. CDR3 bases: TGTGCCACCAGTGATTTGAACAGGGTGAACACTGAAGCTTTCTTT.

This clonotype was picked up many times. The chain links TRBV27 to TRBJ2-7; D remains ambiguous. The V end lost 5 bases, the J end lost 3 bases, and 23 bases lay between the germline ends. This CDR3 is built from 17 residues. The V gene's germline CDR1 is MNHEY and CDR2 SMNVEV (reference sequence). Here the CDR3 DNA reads TGTGCCAGCAGTGCTAACCCTCGGGTCAGACCTAACTACGAGCAGTACTTC. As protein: CASSANPRVRPNYEQYF.

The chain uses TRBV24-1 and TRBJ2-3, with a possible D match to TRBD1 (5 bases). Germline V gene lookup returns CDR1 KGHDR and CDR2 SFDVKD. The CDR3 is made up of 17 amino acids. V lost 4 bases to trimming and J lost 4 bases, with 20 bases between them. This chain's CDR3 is CATSDPPDRGLSDTQYF. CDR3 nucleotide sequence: TGTGCCACCAGTGACCCCCCCGACAGAGGCCTTTCAGATACGCAGTATTTT.

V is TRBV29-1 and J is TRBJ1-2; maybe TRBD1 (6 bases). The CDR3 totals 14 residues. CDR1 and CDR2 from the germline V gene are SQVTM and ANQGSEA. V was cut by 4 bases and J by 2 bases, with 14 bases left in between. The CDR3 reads CSVAGARANYGYTF. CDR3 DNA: TGCAGCGTTGCAGGGGCCAGGGCGAACTATGGCTACACCTTC.

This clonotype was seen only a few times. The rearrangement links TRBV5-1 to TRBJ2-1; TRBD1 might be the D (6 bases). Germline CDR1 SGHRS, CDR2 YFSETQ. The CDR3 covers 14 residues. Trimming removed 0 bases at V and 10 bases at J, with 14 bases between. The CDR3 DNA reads TGCGCCAGCAGCTTGGACAGGGTCCCAGACGAGCAGTTCTTC. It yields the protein CASSLDRVPDEQFF.

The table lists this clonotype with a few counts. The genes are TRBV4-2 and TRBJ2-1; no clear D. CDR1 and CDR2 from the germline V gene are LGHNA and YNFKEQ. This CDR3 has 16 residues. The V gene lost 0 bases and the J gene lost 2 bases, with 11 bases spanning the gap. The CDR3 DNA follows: TGTGCCAGCAGCCAAGATTTGCGACTCCCCTACAATGAGCAGTTCTTC. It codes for CASSQDLRLPYNEQFF.

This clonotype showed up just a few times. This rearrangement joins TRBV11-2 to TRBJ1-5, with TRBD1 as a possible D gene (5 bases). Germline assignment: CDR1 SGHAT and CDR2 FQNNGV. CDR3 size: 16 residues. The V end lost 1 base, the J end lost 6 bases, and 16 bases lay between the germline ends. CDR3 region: CASSLGSGRVGQPQHF. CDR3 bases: TGTGCCAGCAGCTTAGGAAGTGGCAGGGTTGGTCAGCCCCAGCATTTT.

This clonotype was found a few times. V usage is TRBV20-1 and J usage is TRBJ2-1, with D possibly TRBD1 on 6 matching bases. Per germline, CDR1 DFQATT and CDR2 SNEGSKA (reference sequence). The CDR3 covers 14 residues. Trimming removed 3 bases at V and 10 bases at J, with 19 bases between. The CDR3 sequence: CSASIGTRDWEQFF. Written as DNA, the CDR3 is TGCAGTGCTAGTATCGGGACACGGGATTGGGAGCAGTTCTTC.

CDR3 loop: CSVETRRTGRTEAFF. The CDR3 bases are TGCAGCGTTGAAACTAGAAGGACAGGGAGGACTGAAGCTTTCTTT. This sequence joins TRBV29-1 and TRBJ1-1, with 8 nucleotides matching TRBD1. The germline V gene has CDR1 SQVTM and CDR2 ANQGSEA. V trimming: 2 bases; J trimming: 5 bases; junction bases outside the gene matches: 10. CDR3 length: 15 amino acids.

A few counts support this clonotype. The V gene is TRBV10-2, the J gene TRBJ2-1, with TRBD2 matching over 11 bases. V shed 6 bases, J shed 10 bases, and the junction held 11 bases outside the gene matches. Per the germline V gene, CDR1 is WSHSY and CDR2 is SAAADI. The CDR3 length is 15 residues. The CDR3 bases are TGCGCCAGCAGAGTACTAGCGGGGGATTCGGGGGAGCAGTTCTTC. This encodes CASRVLAGDSGEQFF.

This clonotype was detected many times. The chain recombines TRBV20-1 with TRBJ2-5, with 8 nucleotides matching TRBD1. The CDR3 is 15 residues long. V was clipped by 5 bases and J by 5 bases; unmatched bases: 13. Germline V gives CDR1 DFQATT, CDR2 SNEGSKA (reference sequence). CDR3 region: CSARRDRMRVETQYF. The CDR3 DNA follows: TGCAGTGCTCGCCGGGACAGGATGCGAGTGGAGACCCAGTACTTC.

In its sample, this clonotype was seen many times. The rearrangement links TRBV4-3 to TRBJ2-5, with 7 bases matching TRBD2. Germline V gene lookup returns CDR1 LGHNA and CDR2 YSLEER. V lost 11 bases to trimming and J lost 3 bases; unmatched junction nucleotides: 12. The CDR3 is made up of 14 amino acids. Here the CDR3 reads CAWGGNLHKETQYF. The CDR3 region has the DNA TGCGCCTGGGGGGGTAATCTTCATAAAGAGACCCAGTACTTC.

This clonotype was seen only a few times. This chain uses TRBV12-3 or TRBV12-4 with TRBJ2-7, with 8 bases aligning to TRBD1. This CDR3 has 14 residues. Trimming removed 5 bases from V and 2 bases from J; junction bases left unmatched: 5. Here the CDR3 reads CASSPDRVAYEQYF. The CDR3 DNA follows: TGTGCCAGCAGTCCGGACAGGGTCGCCTACGAGCAGTACTTC.

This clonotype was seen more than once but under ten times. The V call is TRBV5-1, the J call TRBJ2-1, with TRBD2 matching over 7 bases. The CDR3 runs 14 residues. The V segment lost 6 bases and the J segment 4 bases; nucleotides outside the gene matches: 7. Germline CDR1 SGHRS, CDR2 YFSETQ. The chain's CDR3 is CASTWREWYNEQFF. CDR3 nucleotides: TGCGCCAGCACTTGGCGGGAGTGGTACAATGAGCAGTTCTTC.

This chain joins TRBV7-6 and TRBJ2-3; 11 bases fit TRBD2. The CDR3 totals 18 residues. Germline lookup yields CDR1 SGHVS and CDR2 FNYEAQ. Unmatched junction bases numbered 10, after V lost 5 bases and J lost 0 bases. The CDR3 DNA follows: TGTGCCAGCAGCGCAGGGACTAGCGGCCTCACTAGCACAGATACGCAGTATTTT. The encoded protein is CASSAGTSGLTSTDTQYF.